This is a list of T cell receptor beta chains from one sample in a study of shared clonotypes between healthy human individuals. Only in-frame clones appear in the TCRdb table, and some are missing; sequencing was by immunoSEQ multiplex PCR. The sample records 2.5 million or so clones, around 90% being singletons. The sequenced sample was naive CD4+ T cells sorted from blood. All receptors derive from a man aged 18 to 30 in good health. Both conserved end residues are part of each CDR3. The D gene is left open where the match is weak. Where a row states a size, it is once, few, many or the class of an expanded clone; other rows omit it.

v_call	clone_size	j_call	d_call	cdr3_nt	cdr3_aa
TRBV30	few	TRBJ1-1	.	TGTGCCTGGAGTGTAGGTCGAACCGGGGGGACTGAAGCTTTCTTT	CAWSVGRTGGTEAFF
TRBV25-1	.	TRBJ1-5	TRBD1	TGTGCCAGCCGCGGACAGGGTAATCAGCCCCAGCATTTT	CASRGQGNQPQHF
TRBV11-2	.	TRBJ2-7	.	TGTGCCAGCAGCTTAGAGCGAACAGGCCGCCGGAGTGAGCAGTACTTC	CASSLERTGRRSEQYF
TRBV6-4	.	TRBJ1-2	TRBD1	TGTGCCAGCAGTGAAGGTCGCAGGGGGAATGGCTACACCTTC	CASSEGRRGNGYTF
TRBV18	.	TRBJ2-1	TRBD1	TGTGCCAGCTCACCCCCGGGACAGGGACTGTACAATGAGCAGTTCTTC	CASSPPGQGLYNEQFF
TRBV10-1	.	TRBJ2-1	.	TGCGCCAGCAGTGAGTACAGGGTTAATGAGCAGTTCTTC	CASSEYRVNEQFF
TRBV2	.	TRBJ1-5	.	TGTGCCAGCACCCGCGGAGGGGGAAATCAGCCCCAGCATTTT	CASTRGGGNQPQHF
TRBV11-2	.	TRBJ2-7	TRBD2	TGTGCCAGCAGATGGACTAGCGGGAGCTACGAGCAGTACTTC	CASRWTSGSYEQYF
TRBV5-3	.	TRBJ1-5	.	TGTGCCAGAAGCCCCGATCGTGAAGGGCAGCCCCAGCATTTT	CARSPDREGQPQHF
TRBV4-1	.	TRBJ2-3	.	TGCGCCAGCAGCCAGGCAGGGACCTCTGGCACAGATACGCAGTATTTT	CASSQAGTSGTDTQYF
TRBV7-6	few	TRBJ2-7	TRBD2	TGTGCCAGCAGCTTAGGGGCTAGCGGGAGCTACGAGCAGTACTTC	CASSLGASGSYEQYF
TRBV5-1	once	TRBJ2-7	TRBD1	TGCGCCAGCAACCGAGGCGGGACAGGAGAAAACTACGAGCAGTACTTC	CASNRGGTGENYEQYF
TRBV19	once	TRBJ2-2	.	TGTGCCAGTAGTGGACTTCTTACCGGGGAGCTGTTTTTT	CASSGLLTGELFF
TRBV4-2	.	TRBJ2-3	.	TGTGCCAGCAGCCAAGATGGGCTTACCACAGATACGCAGTATTTT	CASSQDGLTTDTQYF
TRBV13	once	TRBJ2-7	.	TGTGCCAGCAGCTTACTGGGGAGCTCCTACGAGCAGTACTTC	CASSLLGSSYEQYF
TRBV10-3	.	TRBJ2-1	TRBD2	TGTGCCATCAGAAAACAAGCGGGAGAACCCTACAATGAGCAGTTCTTC	CAIRKQAGEPYNEQFF
TRBV10-1	.	TRBJ2-1	TRBD2	TGCGCCAGCAGAGGTAGCGGGCCCTACAATGAGCAGTTCTTC	CASRGSGPYNEQFF
TRBV5-8	.	TRBJ1-5	TRBD1	TGTGCCAGCAGCCCGGGACAGGGGTGGGAACAGCCCCAGCATTTT	CASSPGQGWEQPQHF
TRBV5-1	.	TRBJ2-2	TRBD1	TGCGCCAGCAGCTGGACAGGGGCGGTTTCCGGGGAGCTGTTTTTT	CASSWTGAVSGELFF
TRBV19	.	TRBJ2-7	.	TGTGCCAGTAGTGTTACCTCTAGTAGCCACGAGCAGTACTTC	CASSVTSSSHEQYF
TRBV6-6	.	TRBJ2-6	.	TGTGCCATCAAAGGGGCGGGGGCCAACGTCCTGACTTTC	CAIKGAGANVLTF
TRBV5-5	.	TRBJ2-7	.	TGTGCCAGCAAGCCCGCGTATAACTCCTACGAGCAGTACTTC	CASKPAYNSYEQYF
TRBV6-1	once	TRBJ2-7	TRBD1	TGTGCCAGCAGTACCACTCGGACAGGATCCTACGAGCAGTACTTC	CASSTTRTGSYEQYF
TRBV6-1	.	TRBJ2-5	TRBD2	TGTGCCAGCCCCGGGCAGCGGGGGCCTCAAGAGACCCAGTACTTC	CASPGQRGPQETQYF
TRBV10-3	.	TRBJ2-5	.	TGTGCCATCAGTAGCCACGGGTCGGAGACCCAGTACTTC	CAISSHGSETQYF
TRBV4-1	.	TRBJ2-2	.	TGCGCCAGCAGCCAGGGGACCCAGTCCGGGGAGCTGTTTTTT	CASSQGTQSGELFF
TRBV5-1	.	TRBJ2-5	TRBD1	TGCGCCAGCAGCGCGGACAGGGAACCCCAGTACTTC	CASSADREPQYF
TRBV7-9	.	TRBJ2-7	.	TGTGCCAGCAGCCGAGGAGGAGGAGACGAGCAGTACTTC	CASSRGGGDEQYF